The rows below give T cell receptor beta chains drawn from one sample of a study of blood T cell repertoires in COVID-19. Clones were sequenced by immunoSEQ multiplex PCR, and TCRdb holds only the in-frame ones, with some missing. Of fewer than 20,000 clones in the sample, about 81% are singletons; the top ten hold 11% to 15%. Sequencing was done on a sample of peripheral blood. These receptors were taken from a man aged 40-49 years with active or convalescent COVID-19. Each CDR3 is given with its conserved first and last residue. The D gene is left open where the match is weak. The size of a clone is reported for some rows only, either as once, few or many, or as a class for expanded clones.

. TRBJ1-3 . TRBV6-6 TGTGCCAGCAGTTCCAGGGACTCCTCTGGAAACACCATATATTTT CASSSRDSSGNTIYF
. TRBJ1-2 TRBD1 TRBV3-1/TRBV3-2 TGTGCCAGCAGCCCTCCCGGGACAGGATTTAATGGCTACACCTTC CASSPPGTGFNGYTF
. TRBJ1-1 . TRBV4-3 TGCGCCAGTTCTGCGGGGCTTAGCGTGGGGATGAACACTGAAGCTTTCTTT CASSAGLSVGMNTEAFF
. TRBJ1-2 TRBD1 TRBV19 TGTGCCAGTAGTTGGGGGACAGGGACCTATGGCTACACCTTC CASSWGTGTYGYTF
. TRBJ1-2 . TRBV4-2 TGTGCCAGCAGCCAAGACAATGGGAGAAACTATGGCTACACCTTC CASSQDNGRNYGYTF
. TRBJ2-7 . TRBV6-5 TGTGCCAGCAGTCGGGGACTTGGGGCGTACGAGCAGTACTTC CASSRGLGAYEQYF
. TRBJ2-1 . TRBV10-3 TGTGCCATCAGGTACAGCAATGTGTACAATGAGCAGTTCTTC CAIRYSNVYNEQFF
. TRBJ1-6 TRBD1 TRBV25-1 TGTGCCAGCACCAATTGGGACAGCTCTAATTCACCCCTCCACTTT CASTNWDSSNSPLHF
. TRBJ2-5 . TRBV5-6 TGTGCCAGCAGCGGGGGACTTCAAGAGACCCAGTACTTC CASSGGLQETQYF
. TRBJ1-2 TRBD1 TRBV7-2 TGTGCCAGCAGCTTAAGGGACAGGAATGGCTACACCTTC CASSLRDRNGYTF
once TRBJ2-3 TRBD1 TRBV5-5 TGTGCCAGCAGCCCCAGGGGGAGCACAGATACGCAGTATTTT CASSPRGSTDTQYF
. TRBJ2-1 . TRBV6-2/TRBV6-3 TGTGCCAGCAGCGACAGGGGACTAGCAGGGAATGAGCAGTTCTTC CASSDRGLAGNEQFF
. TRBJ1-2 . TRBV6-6 TGTGCCAGCACCGAATCAGGGCAGGGCGGCTACACCTTC CASTESGQGGYTF
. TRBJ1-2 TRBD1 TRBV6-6 TGTGCCAGCAGTCAATCCCCGGGACAGGGGGCGATCTATGGCTACACCTTC CASSQSPGQGAIYGYTF
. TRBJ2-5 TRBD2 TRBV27 TGTGCCAGCAGTTTATCAACTCGACTAGCGGGGAAAGAGACCCAGTACTTC CASSLSTRLAGKETQYF
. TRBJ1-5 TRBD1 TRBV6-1 TGTGCCAGCAGTGAACCGCGGACAGGGAGCAATCAGCCCCAGCATTTT CASSEPRTGSNQPQHF
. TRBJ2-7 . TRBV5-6 TGTGCCAGCAGCTTGGGGATCGGGGTTAGCTCCTACGAGCAGTACTTC CASSLGIGVSSYEQYF